Listed here are 10 T cell receptor beta chains from one sample, sequenced in a study of Tregs in tolerant kidney transplant recipients. Using immunoSEQ multiplex PCR, the repertoire was profiled, and TCRdb retains in-frame clones only, with some absent. Among tens of thousands of clones listed, approximately 91% were seen once. The sequencing used CD4+ T cells from blood, collected before the transplant. All receptors come from a human donor who received a combined kidney and bone marrow transplant.

CDR3 DNA: TGTGCCAGCAGCTTACGGGACAGGGGTTACGAGCAGTACTTC. Translation: CASSLRDRGYEQYF. The chain combines TRBV7-8 with TRBJ2-7, with 10 bases aligning to TRBD1. Germline CDR1 is SGHVS and CDR2 is FQNEAQ. This CDR3 region has 14 residues. V was pared by 2 bases and J by 4 bases, with 2 bases of the junction left unmatched. The full variable domain, rest sourced from reference TRBV7-8 and TRBJ2-7, is GAGVSQSPRYKVAKRGQDVALRCDPISGHVSLFWYQQALGQGPEFLTYFQNEAQLDKSGLPSDRFFAERPEGSVSTLKIQRTQQEDSAVYLCASSLRDRGYEQYFGPGTRLTVT.

This clone has a handful of counts. CDR3 DNA: TGTGCCAGCAGTTCTCTCAGGGTGGCAAGGGAGCAGTACTTC. Its translation is CASSSLRVAREQYF. V and J are TRBV27 and TRBJ2-7, with D perhaps matching TRBD1 (5 bases). Germline CDR1 MNHEY, CDR2 SMNVEV (reference sequence). The CDR3 covers 14 residues. V shed 4 bases and J shed 7 bases, with 17 bases lying between them.

The chain couples TRBV18 to TRBJ2-3, with TRBD2 identical over 7 bases. Losses at the gene ends were 3 bases for V and 2 bases for J; bases not matched to a gene: 5. CDR3 length equals 15 residues. Germline-derived CDR1 and CDR2 are KGHSH and LQKENI. CDR3 DNA sequence: TGTGCCAGCTCACCTACTAGCGACCCCACAGATACGCAGTATTTT. Amino acid sequence: CASSPTSDPTDTQYF.

The V call is TRBV9, the J call TRBJ2-7; the D gene is possibly TRBD2 (5 bases). Germline CDR1 is SGDLS and CDR2 is YYNGEE. The CDR3 loop spans 14 amino acids. Trimming removed 4 bases from V and 2 bases from J, with 13 bases in between. The CDR3 region is CASSPGRVPYEQYF. CDR3 sequence (DNA): TGTGCCAGCAGCCCCGGGCGGGTACCCTACGAGCAGTACTTC. The whole variable domain, remainder taken from reference TRBV9 and TRBJ2-7, is DSGVTQTPKHLITATGQRVTLRCSPRSGDLSVYWYQQSLDQGLQFLIQYYNGEERAKGNILERFSAQQFPDLHSELNLSSLELGDSALYFCASSPGRVPYEQYFGPGTRLTVT.

This chain connects TRBV4-1 to TRBJ1-1; maybe TRBD1 (5 bases). The CDR3 covers 15 residues. Germline-derived CDR1 and CDR2 are MGHRA and YSYEKL. V was pared by 3 bases and J by 1 base, with 12 bases between. The CDR3 sequence is CASSHPGTANTEAFF. CDR3 bases: TGCGCCAGCAGCCATCCCGGGACTGCGAACACTGAAGCTTTCTTT.

This clone has just a few counts. This chain links TRBV5-4 with TRBJ2-2; D possibly corresponds to TRBD2 (6 bases). The ends were cut back, 1 base at V and 1 base at J, with 14 bases in the middle. Germline V lookup: CDR1 SGHNT, CDR2 YYREEE (reference sequence). The CDR3 is 17 amino acids. CDR3 sequence reads: CASSLYRGSGNTGELFF. In DNA, the CDR3 is TGTGCCAGCAGCTTGTATCGGGGTAGCGGGAACACCGGGGAGCTGTTTTTT. Variable domain in full (rest from reference TRBV5-4 and TRBJ2-2): ETGVTQSPTHLIKTRGQQVTLRCSSQSGHNTVSWYQQALGQGPQFIFQYYREEENGRGNFPPRFSGLQFPNYSSELNVNALELDDSALYLCASSLYRGSGNTGELFFGEGSRLTVL.

The V and J genes are TRBV2 and TRBJ1-2; tentative D call: TRBD1 (5 bases). Trimming removed 10 bases from V and 1 base from J, with 13 bases in between. Germline CDR1 SNHLY, CDR2 FYNNEI. The CDR3 consists of 13 residues. The CDR3 DNA follows: TGTGCCAAAGGGGCACTCGGTAACTATGGCTACACCTTC. Translation: CAKGALGNYGYTF.

The chain recombines TRBV4-1 with TRBJ2-1; D may be TRBD1 (6 bases). This CDR3 comprises 12 residues. Germline loops: CDR1 MGHRA, CDR2 YSYEKL. V was cut by 6 bases and J by 10 bases, with 13 bases left in between. The CDR3 protein is CASRNRASEQFF. In nucleotides, the CDR3 is TGCGCCAGCAGAAACAGGGCATCCGAGCAGTTCTTC.

The chain carries TRBV7-8 and TRBJ1-5; TRBD1 might be the D (6 bases). This CDR3 is 17 amino acids long. The V gene lost 5 bases and the J gene lost 7 bases, with 24 bases spanning the gap. The germline V gene encodes CDR1 SGHVS and CDR2 FQNEAQ. The CDR3 sequence: CASSLGRQALGTQPQHF. In DNA, the CDR3 is TGTGCCAGCAGCCTTGGACGACAGGCGCTCGGGACCCAGCCCCAGCATTTT.

This clone was seen only once. The chain is built from TRBV29-1 and TRBJ1-2, with 8 bases lining up with TRBD1. The CDR3 sequence is 16 residues long. From germline, CDR1 is SQVTM and CDR2 ANQGSEA. The V and J ends lost 2 bases and 4 bases, in that order; junction bases with no gene match: 12. The CDR3: CSVEPPTGAAGYGYTF. The CDR3 DNA reads as TGCAGCGTTGAACCCCCGACAGGGGCCGCGGGCTATGGCTACACCTTC.